This passage covers 10 T cell receptor beta chains from one sample sequenced in a study of cytomegalovirus exposure and HLA in healthy donors. Sequencing used immunoSEQ multiplex PCR; TCRdb keeps in-frame clones, though not all of them. In the table there are about 110,000 clones, under 85% of which are singletons. Sample: PBMCs. Receptors were obtained from a woman between 18 and 29 years old in good health and CMV-seronegative.

The rearrangement uses TRBV7-9 and TRBJ1-2, with a weak D call TRBD1 (5 bases). From germline, CDR1 is SEHNR and CDR2 FQNEAQ (reference sequence). Deletions cut 7 bases from V and 2 bases from J, with 14 bases between. The CDR3 is 14 amino acids. The CDR3 reads CASIPGGLNYGYTF. The CDR3 DNA reads TGTGCCAGCATCCCGGGGGGACTCAACTATGGCTACACCTTC.

The genes are TRBV27 and TRBJ1-2; no reliable D call. V lost 0 bases to trimming and J lost 4 bases, with 6 bases between them. The CDR3 has 13 amino acids. Germline V lookup: CDR1 MNHEY, CDR2 SMNVEV (reference sequence). CDR3 bases: TGTGCCAGCAGTTTATCGGCCAGCTATGGCTACACCTTC. Its translation is CASSLSASYGYTF.

This rearrangement joins TRBV6-6 to TRBJ1-1; D unclear. Per germline, CDR1 MNHNY and CDR2 SVGAGI (reference sequence). Trimming left V 7 bases short and J 3 bases short, with 15 bases between. This CDR3 is built from 14 residues. CDR3 region: CASKMRGSHTEAFF. CDR3 DNA sequence: TGTGCCAGCAAAATGCGCGGGTCTCACACTGAAGCTTTCTTT.

The V gene is TRBV7-3, the J gene TRBJ1-2; possibly TRBD1 for D (6 bases). The CDR3 length is 15 residues. Per germline, CDR1 SGHTA and CDR2 FQGTGA. The ends were cut back, 5 bases at V and 8 bases at J, with 21 bases in the middle. The CDR3 DNA sequence: TGTGCCAGCAGCCCAACCTCGGACAGTTTGGCGGGCTACACCTTC. This gives the protein CASSPTSDSLAGYTF.

V is TRBV7-3 and J is TRBJ2-7; possibly TRBD2 for D (5 bases). The CDR3 has 14 amino acids. Germline lookup yields CDR1 SGHTA and CDR2 FQGTGA. The V gene lost 5 bases and the J gene lost 2 bases, with 13 bases spanning the gap. The CDR3, as DNA: TGTGCCAGCAGCCCCCGGGATTTACCCTACGAGCAGTACTTC. Protein: CASSPRDLPYEQYF. Variable domain in full (rest from reference TRBV7-3 and TRBJ2-7): GAGVSQTPSNKVTEKGKYVELRCDPISGHTALYWYRQSLGQGPEFLIYFQGTGAADDSGLPNDRFFAVRPEGSVSTLKIQRTERGDSAVYLCASSPRDLPYEQYFGPGTRLTVT.

The CDR3 is CASSGQGRQPQHF. DNA for the CDR3: TGTGCCAGCAGTGGACAGGGCAGACAGCCCCAGCATTTT. V is TRBV7-9 and J is TRBJ1-5; the match to TRBD1 covers 8 bases. The CDR3 sequence is 13 residues long. J lost 7 bases, V lost 6 bases, and 5 bases had no gene match. Looked up from germline, CDR1 is SEHNR and CDR2 is FQNEAQ (reference sequence).

This chain links TRBV7-9 with TRBJ1-6; D not certain. In germline, CDR1 is SEHNR, CDR2 FQNEAQ (reference sequence). V lost 6 bases to trimming and J lost 0 bases, with 18 bases between them. This CDR3 region has 18 residues. CDR3 nucleotides: TGTGCCAGCAGAATAGCGGGCGTGGACTCCTCCTATAATTCACCCCTCCACTTT. Translation gives CASRIAGVDSSYNSPLHF. The entire variable domain, with the rest obtained from reference TRBV7-9 and TRBJ1-6, is as follows: DTGVSQNPRHKITKRGQNVTFRCDPISEHNRLYWYRQTLGQGPEFLTYFQNEAQLEKSRLLSDRFSAERPKGSFSTLEIQRTEQGDSAMYLCASRIAGVDSSYNSPLHFGNGTRLTVT.

This clone was observed a single time. This chain uses TRBV30 with TRBJ1-3; D call uncertain. The germline gives CDR1 GTSNPN, CDR2 SVGIG (reference sequence). The CDR3 totals 13 residues. CDR3 amino acids: CASHRGTGNTIYF. CDR3 bases: TGTGCGAGTCATCGGGGTACTGGAAACACCATATATTTT. The complete variable domain, with remaining parts taken from reference TRBV30 and TRBJ1-3, reads SQTIHQWPATLVQPVGSPLSLECTVEGTSNPNLYWYRQAAGRGLQLLFYSVGIGQISSEVPQNLSASRPQDRQFILSSKKLLLSDSGFYLCASHRGTGNTIYFGEGSWLTVV.

The J gene is TRBJ1-2, the V gene TRBV19; the D gene is possibly TRBD1 (5 bases). Germline lookup yields CDR1 LNHDA and CDR2 SQIVND (reference sequence). This CDR3 spans 14 amino acids. Trimming cost V 3 bases and J 0 bases, with 8 bases left between them. CDR3 loop: CASSIDSTNYGYTF. The CDR3 DNA follows: TGTGCCAGTAGTATTGACAGTACTAACTATGGCTACACCTTC. The whole variable domain, remainder taken from reference TRBV19 and TRBJ1-2, is DGGITQSPKYLFRKEGQNVTLSCEQNLNHDAMYWYRQDPGQGLRLIYYSQIVNDFQKGDIAEGYSVSREKKESFPLTVTSAQKNPTAFYLCASSIDSTNYGYTFGSGTRLTVV.

The chain employs TRBV6-1 and TRBJ1-3, with D possibly matching TRBD1 (5 bases). The V end lost 5 bases, the J end lost 4 bases, and 6 bases lay between the germline ends. From germline, CDR1 is MNHNS and CDR2 SASEGT. The CDR3 covers 12 residues. CDR3 in DNA: TGTGCCAGCAGTAACAGGGGAAACACCATATATTTT. This codes for CASSNRGNTIYF.